One and the same sample provided the 23 T cell receptor beta chains below, sequenced in a study of chemoradiotherapy in HPV16-positive cancers. Profiling relied on immunoSEQ multiplex PCR, and the TCRdb table lists in-frame clones only, not all of them. The sample consists of about 1,500 clones, more than 75% of them appearing once. The sample here was tumor tissue, taken from a patient who underwent chemoradiotherapy. The receptors stem from a human donor with HPV-associated anogenital cancer.

This chain links TRBV28 with TRBJ2-4; D may be TRBD1 or TRBD2 (5 bases each). CDR1 and CDR2 (germline): MDHEN, SYDVKM. CDR3 length: 13 amino acids. V dropped 5 bases and J dropped 9 bases, with 14 bases sitting between them. CDR3 in DNA: TGTGCCAGCAGTGACGGGGACCGACCCATTCAGTACTTC. Translating it yields CASSDGDRPIQYF.

This chain uses TRBV5-5 with TRBJ1-2; D is uncertain. Germline V gene lookup returns CDR1 SGHKS and CDR2 YYEKEE (reference sequence). CDR3 length equals 12 residues. V was pared by 4 bases and J by 0 bases, with 4 bases between. The CDR3 sequence: CASSQPNYGYTF. CDR3 coding DNA: TGTGCCAGCAGCCAACCTAACTATGGCTACACCTTC.

The chain has TRBV10-3 and TRBJ2-5; TRBD2 agrees at 8 bases. This CDR3 spans 13 amino acids. Trimming at V came to 10 bases and at J to 3 bases, leaving 7 bases not matched to a gene. The V gene's germline CDR1 is ENHRY and CDR2 SYGVKD. This CDR3 is CATMGLGKETQYF. The CDR3, as DNA: TGTGCCACGATGGGACTAGGTAAAGAGACCCAGTACTTC.

The genes are TRBV2 and TRBJ2-5, with 8 bases fitting TRBD1. The closer fit of TRBJ2-7 to the DNA end suggests the J call may be wrong. This CDR3 is built from 15 residues. Germline V gene data show CDR1 as SNHLY and CDR2 as FYNNEI. Here the CDR3 reads CASSGRGQASYEQYF. The CDR3 DNA reads as TGTGCCAGCAGTGGACGGGGACAGGCGTCCTACGAGCAGTACTTC.

The V call is TRBV5-6, the J call TRBJ2-7; 12 nucleotides line up with TRBD1. The CDR3 runs to 16 residues. V dropped 3 bases and J dropped 6; count of bases not matched to a gene: 10. CDR1 is SGHDT and CDR2 is YYEEEE in the germline V gene. The DNA of the CDR3 is TGTGCCAGCAGCTCCTCACCGGGACAGGGGGCTATCGAGCAGTACTTC. It yields the protein CASSSSPGQGAIEQYF.

The rearrangement uses TRBV7-7 and TRBJ2-5; D is perhaps TRBD2 (5 bases). V lost 0 bases and J 5 bases, leaving 7 bases between the germline ends. Germline CDR1 reads SSHAT; CDR2 reads FNYEAQ (reference sequence). CDR3 length: 13 residues. The CDR3 DNA reads as TGTGCCAGCAGCTTAGCTGGGAGTGAGACCCAGTACTTC. It encodes CASSLAGSETQYF. The variable domain in full, with the rest retrieved from reference TRBV7-7 and TRBJ2-5, is GAGVSQSPRYKVTKRGQDVTLRCDPISSHATLYWYQQALGQGPEFLTYFNYEAQPDKSGLPSDRFSAERPEGSISTLTIQRTEQRDSAMYRCASSLAGSETQYFGPGTRLLVL.

This sequence joins TRBV9 and TRBJ1-2; D unresolved. V was cut by 3 bases and J by 4 bases, with 13 bases left in between. Germline CDR1 is SGDLS and CDR2 is YYNGEE. The CDR3 has 14 amino acids. This CDR3 reads CASSEEELSYGYTF. The CDR3 DNA reads TGTGCCAGCAGCGAAGAGGAATTGAGCTATGGCTACACCTTC.

CDR3 loop: CASSDSRGASGELFF. CDR3 DNA: TGTGCCAGCAGTGACTCGAGGGGGGCGAGCGGGGAGCTGTTTTTT. The J gene is TRBJ2-2, the V gene TRBV6-4; D possibly uses TRBD1 or TRBD2 (6 bases each). The CDR3 runs 15 residues. Germline CDR1 MRHNA, CDR2 SNTAGT. Trimming pared 0 bases from V and 7 bases from J, leaving 12 bases between.

This clone was picked up a small number of times. The chain is built from TRBV9 and TRBJ2-4, with 7 bases matching TRBD2. J lost 11 bases, V lost 3 bases, and 5 bases had no gene match. Germline loops: CDR1 SGDLS, CDR2 YYNGEE. The CDR3 is made up of 12 amino acids. The CDR3 sequence is CASSAPGGLQYF. CDR3 coding DNA: TGTGCCAGCAGCGCTCCGGGAGGCCTTCAGTACTTC.

The J gene is TRBJ2-1, the V gene TRBV20-1, with TRBD2 as a possible D gene (6 bases). The germline V gene encodes CDR1 DFQATT and CDR2 SNEGSKA (reference sequence). Trimming left V 6 bases short and J 4 bases short, with 7 bases between. The CDR3 runs to 11 residues. For the CDR3, the DNA is TGCAGTGCGGGGAGGTACAATGAGCAGTTCTTC. Its translation: CSAGRYNEQFF.

The chain employs TRBV10-3 and TRBJ1-1; no firm D call. Looked up from germline, CDR1 is ENHRY and CDR2 is SYGVKD. V lost 4 bases and J 0 bases, leaving 12 bases between the germline ends. The CDR3 totals 15 residues. The CDR3: CAISAGYPVNTEAFF. The CDR3 region has the DNA TGTGCCATCAGTGCGGGGTATCCGGTGAACACTGAAGCTTTCTTT.

This chain uses TRBV25-1 with TRBJ1-5, with 9 bases matching TRBD1. V gave up 4 bases and J gave up 3 bases; unmatched junction bases: 7. CDR3 length equals 16 residues. Germline values: CDR1 MGHDK, CDR2 SYGVNS. CDR3 amino acids: CASSGPGQGINQPQHF. The CDR3, as DNA: TGTGCCAGCAGTGGACCGGGACAGGGAATCAATCAGCCCCAGCATTTT.

The chain links TRBV6-6 to TRBJ1-5; TRBD1 aligns across 10 bases. CDR1 and CDR2 (germline): MNHNY, SVGAGI (reference sequence). Germline trimming cut 8 bases from V and 3 bases from J; bases unmatched to any gene: 4. This CDR3 has 14 amino acids. This chain's CDR3 is CASGTGDNNQPQHF. CDR3 nucleotides: TGTGCCAGCGGGACAGGGGACAACAATCAGCCCCAGCATTTT.

This clone was counted only a few times. The V and J genes are TRBV30 and TRBJ1-5; D unresolved. The CDR3 extends over 12 amino acids. Trimming took off 8 bases at V and 7 bases at J, with 15 bases between the two ends. Germline V gene lookup returns CDR1 GTSNPN and CDR2 SVGIG (reference sequence). Here the CDR3 reads CARRGVWQPQHF. The CDR3 nucleotides read TGTGCCCGGCGCGGGGTTTGGCAGCCCCAGCATTTT. Supplemented by reference TRBV30 and TRBJ1-5, the full variable domain reads SQTIHQWPATLVQPVGSPLSLECTVEGTSNPNLYWYRQAAGRGLQLLFYSVGIGQISSEVPQNLSASRPQDRQFILSSKKLLLSDSGFYLCARRGVWQPQHFGDGTRLSIL.

In its sample, this clone was seen once. V usage is TRBV27 and J usage is TRBJ2-5, with 7 bases identical to TRBD1. The CDR3 consists of 15 residues. Trimming removed 3 bases from V and 2 bases from J; junction bases left unmatched: 6. CDR1 and CDR2 from the germline V gene are MNHEY and SMNVEV (reference sequence). CDR3 loop: CASSLGTVGQETQYF. The CDR3 DNA is TGTGCCAGCAGTTTGGGGACAGTCGGACAAGAGACCCAGTACTTC.

V gene TRBV6-6 combines with J gene TRBJ2-5; a possible D gene is TRBD1 (5 bases). The CDR3 loop spans 12 amino acids. CDR1 is MNHNY and CDR2 is SVGAGI in the germline V gene (reference sequence). V was shortened by 6 bases and J by 2 bases, with 7 bases between the two germline ends. CDR3 nucleotides: TGTGCCAGCAGCAGGGTACAAGAGACCCAGTACTTC. Amino acid sequence: CASSRVQETQYF.

This rearrangement joins TRBV10-3 to TRBJ1-5; D remains ambiguous. The V gene lost 6 bases and the J gene lost 4 bases, with 16 bases spanning the gap. Germline-derived CDR1 and CDR2 are ENHRY and SYGVKD. The CDR3 consists of 15 residues. Here the CDR3 reads CAISPAGGINQPQHF. CDR3 in DNA: TGTGCCATCAGCCCAGCTGGAGGGATTAATCAGCCCCAGCATTTT.

The genes are TRBV6-8 and TRBJ2-7; D might be TRBD1 or TRBD2, each matching 5 bases. This CDR3 is 15 amino acids long. V was shortened by 0 bases and J by 0 bases, with 9 bases between the two germline ends. Germline V gives CDR1 MNHGY, CDR2 SAAAGT. The CDR3 spells CASSYSRDGSYEQYV. The CDR3 DNA reads as TGTGCCAGCAGTTACTCAAGGGACGGCTCCTACGAGCAGTACGTC.

The CDR3 nucleotides are TGTGCCAGTAGTACCGGACTAGCTAGCACAGATACGCAGTATTTT. It encodes CASSTGLASTDTQYF. The V gene is TRBV19, the J gene TRBJ2-3, with 8 bases that match TRBD2. This CDR3 region has 15 residues. V dropped 4 bases and J dropped 0; count of bases not matched to a gene: 3. CDR1 LNHDA and CDR2 SQIVND come from the germline V gene (reference sequence).

This sequence joins TRBV4-3 and TRBJ1-6; unclear D gene. Germline V gives CDR1 LGHNA, CDR2 YSLEER. The CDR3 runs to 15 residues. Trimming left V 0 bases short and J 4 bases short, with 7 bases between. CDR3 residues: CASSQEGGYNSPLHF. For the CDR3, the DNA is TGCGCCAGCAGCCAAGAAGGCGGTTATAATTCACCCCTCCACTTT.

The chain is built from TRBV18 and TRBJ2-1; 9 bases fit TRBD2. Germline CDR1 is KGHSH and CDR2 is LQKENI. This CDR3 is built from 16 residues. The V and J ends lost 0 bases and 6 bases, in that order; junction bases with no gene match: 6. The CDR3 spells CASSPPGREGTNEQFF. The CDR3 DNA sequence: TGTGCCAGCTCACCACCGGGGCGGGAGGGTACCAATGAGCAGTTCTTC.

V gene TRBV4-3 combines with J gene TRBJ2-7, with D maybe TRBD1 (5 bases). Germline CDR1 is LGHNA and CDR2 is YSLEER. V was shortened by 3 bases and J by 2 bases, with 14 bases between the two germline ends. The CDR3 length is 15 residues. The CDR3 DNA sequence: TGCGCCAGCAGCCAGTCGCTCGACAGTACCTACGAGCAGTACTTC. It codes for CASSQSLDSTYEQYF.

This clone was observed once. The chain links TRBV5-5 to TRBJ2-2; 9 bases map to TRBD1. V lost 7 bases to trimming and J lost 5 bases; unmatched junction nucleotides: 9. Germline V CDR1 and CDR2: SGHKS, YYEKEE (reference sequence). The CDR3 runs 15 residues. As DNA, the CDR3 is TGTGCCAGCGGGAAGGACAGGGGTGAAACCGGGGAGCTGTTTTTT. Its protein product is CASGKDRGETGELFF.